The sample holds many counts of the clone carrying this TCR beta chain. As yet, its antigen is unknown. This CDR3 spans 14 amino acids. V lost 2 bases to trimming and J lost 7 bases, with 12 bases between them. The sample comes from a study of T cells in Graves' hyperthyroidism and ophthalmopathy. Looking at the study overall: The authors collected peripheral blood at initial diagnosis, before any treatment.

It was considered stable Graves' hyperthyroidism when ophthalmopathy did not progress within 18 months. The CDR3 regions of TCR beta were amplified from RNA transcripts. HTBI primers drove first-round RT-PCR of the TCR CDR3. Via MiXCR, TCRdb re-called the multiplex PCR reads, giving one row per CDR3 protein. The sample has 550,000 to 800,000 distinct CDR3 sequences, roughly 15% seen once. Study results and limitations: Through a model of 13 V-J features, ophthalmopathy was separated from stable hyperthyroidism. Within blood appeared most thyroid clonotypes that had expanded above 0.001.

The receptor was derived from a man aged 18 to 30 with Graves' hyperthyroidism. This rearrangement joins TRBV12-3 or TRBV12-4 to TRBJ2-1, with D tentatively TRBD1 or TRBD2 (5 bases each). Sequences were obtained from blood. CDR3 amino acids: CASSLRGPINEQFF. CDR3 nucleotides: TGTGCCAGCAGTTTAAGGGGACCAATTAATGAGCAGTTCTTC.